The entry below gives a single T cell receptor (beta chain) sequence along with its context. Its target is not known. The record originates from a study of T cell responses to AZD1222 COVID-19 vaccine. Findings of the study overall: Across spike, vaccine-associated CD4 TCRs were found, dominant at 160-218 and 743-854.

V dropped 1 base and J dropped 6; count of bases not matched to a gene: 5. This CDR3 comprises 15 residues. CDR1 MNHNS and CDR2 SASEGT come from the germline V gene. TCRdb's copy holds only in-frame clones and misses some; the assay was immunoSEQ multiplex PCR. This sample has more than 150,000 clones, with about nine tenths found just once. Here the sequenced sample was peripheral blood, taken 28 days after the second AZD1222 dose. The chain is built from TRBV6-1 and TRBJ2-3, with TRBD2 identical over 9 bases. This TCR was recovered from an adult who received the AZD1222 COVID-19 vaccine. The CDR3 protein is CASSEGLAGTDTQYF. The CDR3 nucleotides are TGTGCCAGCAGTGAAGGGCTAGCGGGAACCGATACGCAGTATTTT.